This entry lists 27 T cell receptor beta chains sequenced from one sample in a study of T cells in localized non-small cell lung cancer. Assay used: immunoSEQ multiplex PCR; TCRdb lists only in-frame clones, some missing. The sample contains around 140,000 clones, about 89% of which appear only once. The sequencing here drew on peripheral blood, taken before any cancer treatment. The receptors originated from a female donor at least 60 years old with stage I lung adenocarcinoma.

CDR3 in DNA: TGTGCCAGCAGTTCTCGTGGGTTGCGCGGGGGTACTGAAGCTTTCTTT. This translates into CASSSRGLRGGTEAFF. The chain couples TRBV27 to TRBJ1-1; tentative D call: TRBD1 (5 bases). With 4 bases removed from V and 5 bases from J, the gap between germline ends came to 20 bases. Germline V gene sequence: CDR1 MNHEY, CDR2 SMNVEV (reference sequence). The CDR3 extends over 16 amino acids.

The chain employs TRBV5-8 and TRBJ1-2, with D tentatively TRBD1 (5 bases). The CDR3 runs 16 residues. Germline lookup yields CDR1 SGHTS and CDR2 YDEGEE. Trimming took 6 bases from V and 4 from J, leaving 22 bases between them. CDR3 bases: TGTGCCAGCACCCGCGGGGGGGTGGAGGACGGCTATGGCTACACCTTC. As protein: CASTRGGVEDGYGYTF.

The chain has TRBV13 and TRBJ2-1; no reliable D call. The CDR3 loop spans 12 amino acids. Per the germline V gene, CDR1 is PRHDT and CDR2 is FYEKMQ (reference sequence). Between the trimmed V and J ends, which lost 2 bases and 9 bases, there was a span of 8 bases. The CDR3 reads CASSLRAGEQFF. DNA for the CDR3: TGTGCCAGCAGCTTAAGAGCTGGTGAGCAGTTCTTC.

On this clone: At one of its ends the junction is not consistent with the germline gene, which may arise from a read error. The chain has TRBV27 and TRBJ2-1, with D tentatively TRBD2 (6 bases). There are 17 residues in the CDR3. Germline V CDR1 and CDR2: MNHEY, SMNVEV (reference sequence). CDR3 bases: TGTGCCAGCAGTGCCAGGGACTCAGCCCCAGGTCACAACGAGCAGTTCTTC. Translated, it gives CASSARDSAPGHNEQFF.

The chain employs TRBV10-3 and TRBJ2-3, with D possibly matching TRBD1 (6 bases). Trimming left V 4 bases short and J 2 bases short, with 10 bases between. The CDR3 has 14 amino acids. Germline assignment: CDR1 ENHRY and CDR2 SYGVKD. The CDR3, as DNA: TGTGCCATCAGTGCTGGGGGCCTCACAGATACGCAGTATTTT. It codes for CAISAGGLTDTQYF.

The rearrangement uses TRBV6-1 and TRBJ2-3; no definite D call. CDR3 size: 12 residues. V was clipped by 5 bases and J by 4 bases, with 7 bases between them. Germline CDR1 and CDR2: MNHNS and SASEGT. The CDR3 sequence is CASSTVADTQYF. The CDR3 DNA sequence: TGTGCCAGCAGTACAGTGGCAGATACGCAGTATTTT.

The chain couples TRBV5-1 to TRBJ2-7; 8 bases align to TRBD1. The V gene's germline CDR1 is SGHRS and CDR2 YFSETQ. V was pared by 5 bases and J by 4 bases, with 8 bases of the junction left unmatched. The CDR3 has 14 residues. The chain's CDR3 is CASSGQGLLYEQYF. The CDR3 DNA follows: TGCGCCAGCAGTGGACAGGGACTTTTATACGAGCAGTACTTC.

The chain uses TRBV5-1 and TRBJ1-4, with D possibly TRBD1 on 6 matching bases. This CDR3 has 13 residues. CDR1 SGHRS and CDR2 YFSETQ come from the germline V gene. V lost 4 bases and J lost 3, with 7 bases in between. The DNA of the CDR3 is TGCGCCAGCAGCCGGGGGCCTAATGAAAAACTGTTTTTT. This translates into CASSRGPNEKLFF. Full variable domain (remainder filled in from reference TRBV5-1 and TRBJ1-4): KAGVTQTPRYLIKTRGQQVTLSCSPISGHRSVSWYQQTPGQGLQFLFEYFSETQRNKGNFPGRFSGRQFSNSRSEMNVSTLELGDSALYLCASSRGPNEKLFFGSGTQLSVL.

The chain is built from TRBV27 and TRBJ2-7; the D gene is possibly TRBD2 (5 bases). The germline V and J ends were trimmed by 5 bases and 2 bases, with 10 bases remaining between them. The CDR3 loop spans 13 amino acids. The V gene's germline CDR1 is MNHEY and CDR2 SMNVEV (reference sequence). CDR3: CASSPPGTYEQYF. The DNA of the CDR3 is TGTGCCAGCAGTCCCCCGGGAACCTACGAGCAGTACTTC.

The rearrangement uses TRBV6-6 and TRBJ2-1; no clear D gene. V lost 5 bases and J 1 base, leaving 9 bases between the germline ends. This CDR3 region has 14 residues. Germline V gives CDR1 MNHNY, CDR2 SVGAGI (reference sequence). The CDR3 DNA reads as TGTGCCAGCAGTCCCGACTCTTCCTACAATGAGCAGTTCTTC. Translation gives CASSPDSSYNEQFF.

The chain uses TRBV27 and TRBJ2-6; TRBD2 matches 9 bases. The CDR3 consists of 18 residues. CDR1 and CDR2 (germline): MNHEY, SMNVEV (reference sequence). V lost 0 bases, J lost 2 bases, and 5 bases stayed unmatched. Here the CDR3 reads CASSLSLAGRTGANVLTF. CDR3 coding DNA: TGTGCCAGCAGTTTATCGCTAGCGGGGAGAACTGGGGCCAACGTCCTGACTTTC. Looking up the rest from reference TRBV27 and TRBJ2-6 gives the full variable domain: EAQVTQNPRYLITVTGKKLTVTCSQNMNHEYMSWYRQDPGLGLRQIYYSMNVEVTDKGDVPEGYKVSRKEKRNFPLILESPSPNQTSLYFCASSLSLAGRTGANVLTFGAGSRLTVL.

V and J are TRBV11-3 and TRBJ2-3; D may be TRBD1 (6 bases). Germline values: CDR1 SGHNT, CDR2 YENEEA. V shed 5 bases and J shed 0 bases, with 9 bases lying between them. This CDR3 contains 14 residues. The CDR3 DNA follows: TGTGCCAGCAGCCCCCAGGGGAGCACAGATACGCAGTATTTT. Residues: CASSPQGSTDTQYF.

The chain employs TRBV5-1 and TRBJ2-5; D gene uncertain. CDR3 size: 15 residues. Germline V gives CDR1 SGHRS, CDR2 YFSETQ. V lost 0 bases and J lost 4, with 13 bases in between. The CDR3 is CASSLAGGSVETQYF. The CDR3 DNA follows: TGCGCCAGCAGCTTGGCAGGTGGAAGCGTAGAGACCCAGTACTTC.

The chain combines TRBV9 with TRBJ2-5, with D hard to call. This CDR3 has 12 residues. CDR1 SGDLS and CDR2 YYNGEE come from the germline V gene. Trimming removed 0 bases at V and 5 bases at J, with 5 bases between. CDR3 sequence (DNA): TGTGCCAGCAGCGTAGGTTACGAGACCCAGTACTTC. As protein: CASSVGYETQYF.

J is TRBJ2-7 and V is TRBV28, with a tentative D call TRBD2 (6 bases). V was clipped by 3 bases and J by 4 bases, with 19 bases between them. Germline CDR1 MDHEN, CDR2 SYDVKM. This CDR3 spans 16 amino acids. The CDR3 nucleotides are TGTGCCAGCAGTTTCGAATTCCGGGACTTCTCATACGAGCAGTACTTC. This gives the protein CASSFEFRDFSYEQYF.

The V and J genes are TRBV30 and TRBJ1-2, with 7 bases lining up with TRBD1. V lost 5 bases, J lost 4 bases, and 7 bases stayed unmatched. The CDR3 sequence is 13 residues long. Per the germline V gene, CDR1 is GTSNPN and CDR2 is SVGIG (reference sequence). CDR3 sequence (DNA): TGTGCCTGGGGACAGGAGACACTCTATGGCTACACCTTC. Translated: CAWGQETLYGYTF.

The chain carries TRBV14 and TRBJ2-7; 7 nucleotides line up with TRBD1. CDR1 and CDR2 (germline): SGHDN, FVKESK. Trimming took 4 bases from V and 5 from J; bases not matched to a gene: 5. This CDR3 is 13 amino acids long. The DNA of the CDR3 is TGTGCCAGCAGCCGACAGGGTGTCCACGAGCAGTACTTC. It specifies CASSRQGVHEQYF.

The J gene is TRBJ2-1, the V gene TRBV29-1; no reliable D call. CDR3 length: 14 amino acids. Trimming took off 5 bases at V and 0 bases at J, with 11 bases between the two ends. Per germline, CDR1 SQVTM and CDR2 ANQGSEA. CDR3 sequence (DNA): TGCAGCGTTTCCTCTACGAGCTCCTACAATGAGCAGTTCTTC. As protein: CSVSSTSSYNEQFF.

The chain carries TRBV4-1 and TRBJ2-3, with 7 bases that match TRBD1. V shed 3 bases and J 2 bases; nucleotides not matched to a gene: 11. The CDR3 is made up of 17 amino acids. Germline values: CDR1 MGHRA, CDR2 YSYEKL. CDR3 region: CASSHLPGQSTTDTQYF. CDR3 DNA sequence: TGCGCCAGCAGCCACCTACCGGGACAGTCTACCACAGATACGCAGTATTTT.

The chain uses TRBV25-1 and TRBJ1-2; tentative D call: TRBD1 (5 bases). V lost 3 bases, J lost 2 bases, and 13 bases lay in between. The CDR3 is made up of 15 amino acids. CDR1 is MGHDK, CDR2 SYGVNS, per germline. CDR3 protein: CASSDQGQHNYGYTF. Written as DNA, the CDR3 is TGTGCCAGCAGTGACCAGGGCCAGCACAACTATGGCTACACCTTC.

The chain employs TRBV18 and TRBJ1-1, with TRBD1 matching 8 bases. This CDR3 is 15 amino acids long. Germline V gene data show CDR1 as KGHSH and CDR2 as LQKENI. Trimming took 3 bases from V and 4 from J; bases not matched to a gene: 7. The CDR3 sequence: CASSPGTGQSTEAFF. In DNA, the CDR3 is TGTGCCAGCTCACCCGGGACAGGTCAAAGCACTGAAGCTTTCTTT.

The chain has TRBV5-6 and TRBJ2-3; D possibly corresponds to TRBD1 (6 bases). Trimming removed 7 bases at V and 3 bases at J, with 15 bases between. The CDR3 contains 14 residues. From germline, CDR1 is SGHDT and CDR2 YYEEEE. CDR3 sequence (DNA): TGTGCCAGCCTTCCACAGGGTAGAACAGATACGCAGTATTTT. The encoded protein is CASLPQGRTDTQYF. Using reference TRBV5-6 and TRBJ2-3 for the parts outside the CDR3, the full variable domain is DAGVTQSPTHLIKTRGQQVTLRCSPKSGHDTVSWYQQALGQGPQFIFQYYEEEERQRGNFPDRFSGHQFPNYSSELNVNALLLGDSALYLCASLPQGRTDTQYFGPGTRLTVL.

The rearrangement joins TRBV6-5 to TRBJ1-2; D unclear. Trimming removed 0 bases from V and 5 bases from J, with 10 bases in between. Germline V gives CDR1 MNHEY, CDR2 SVGAGI. The CDR3 has 14 residues. CDR3 in amino acids: CASSYSRQTYGYTF. CDR3 DNA sequence: TGTGCCAGCAGTTACTCTCGGCAGACTTATGGCTACACCTTC.

This chain uses TRBV25-1 with TRBJ1-4; D perhaps matches TRBD1 (6 bases). Germline V CDR1 and CDR2: MGHDK, SYGVNS. This CDR3 comprises 15 residues. V lost 2 bases and J lost 7, with 14 bases in between. The CDR3 reads CASSETGTPVEKLFF. For the CDR3, the DNA is TGTGCCAGCAGTGAAACCGGGACACCGGTTGAAAAACTGTTTTTT.

The gene calls are TRBV1 and TRBJ1-5; the table calls TRBD1, which could not be checked here. TRBV1 is reported as a pseudogene. The CDR3 totals 18 residues. The CDR3 sequence: CTSSQERPGTGPNQPQHF. DNA for the CDR3: TGCACCAGCAGCCAAGAGAGGCCCGGGACAGGCCCCAATCAGCCCCAGCATTTT.

The CDR3 region is CASSLLAGVSPDNEQFF. DNA of the CDR3: TGTGCCAGCTCACTTCTAGCGGGAGTCTCGCCCGACAATGAGCAGTTCTTC. J is TRBJ2-1 and V is TRBV18; TRBD2 matches at 10 bases. This CDR3 region has 17 residues. With 4 bases clipped from V and 5 bases from J, the junction kept 11 bases outside the gene matches. Per the germline V gene, CDR1 is KGHSH and CDR2 is LQKENI.

V is TRBV7-8 and J is TRBJ1-1; D unresolved. Germline CDR1 and CDR2: SGHVS and FQNEAQ. Trimming stripped 6 bases from V and 4 bases from J, with 12 bases between. The CDR3 covers 13 residues. CDR3 protein: CASSSPGVTEAFF. The DNA of the CDR3 is TGTGCCAGCAGTTCCCCCGGTGTCACTGAAGCTTTCTTT.